A single sample gave rise to the 17 T cell receptor beta chains below, sequenced in a study of T cell clusters in autoimmune cytopenias. Multiplex touch-down PCR amplified TRB using TRB-A and TRB-B pools in one tube. TCRdb reprocessed the multiplex PCR reads, keeping one entry per CDR3 protein, no DNA. Recorded for this sample: more than 5,500 distinct CDR3 sequences. Some 38,000 genome equivalents of blood DNA were amplified for TRB. The sample was also linked to a second study, of T cell repertoires in aging, cancer and after chemotherapy.

The sequencing input was peripheral blood. Receptors originate from a human donor in good health.

The CDR3 protein is CASSLSPRQLQETQYF. V usage is TRBV7-2 and J usage is TRBJ2-5; no DNA is available, so the TRBD1 call from TCRdb remains unchecked. Germline CDR1 reads SGHTA; CDR2 reads FQGNSA. CDR3 length equals 16 residues. Based on the CDR3 plus reference TRBV7-2 and TRBJ2-5, the full variable domain is GAGVSQSPSNKVTEKGKDVELRCDPISGHTALYWYRQSLGQGLEFLIYFQGNSAPDKSGLPSDRFSAERTGGSVSTLTIQRTQQEDSAVYLCASSLSPRQLQETQYFGPGTRLLVL.

The chain links TRBV6-5 to TRBJ2-7; with no DNA, the TCRdb D assignment of TRBD2 cannot be verified. The CDR3 sequence is 19 residues long. The germline CDR1 and CDR2 sequences are MNHEY and SVGAGI. CDR3 sequence reads: CASSVTGNSGSLVSYEQYF.

The chain links TRBV7-9 to TRBJ1-1. The germline V gene has CDR1 SEHNR and CDR2 FQNEAQ (reference sequence). This CDR3 comprises 15 residues. The CDR3 loop reads CASSIQGPGNTEAFF.

The J gene is TRBJ2-2, the V gene TRBV18. Germline CDR1 KGHSH, CDR2 LQKENI. The CDR3 consists of 14 residues. The CDR3 protein is CASSPGTNTGELFF.

The chain couples TRBV20-1 to TRBJ2-1; TCRdb lists TRBD2, though no DNA is available to test this call. This CDR3 comprises 14 residues. CDR1 and CDR2 from the germline V gene are DFQATT and SNEGSKA (reference sequence). CDR3 protein: CSALLWETGNEQFF.

The chain recombines TRBV18 with TRBJ1-2. The length of the CDR3 is 14 residues. CDR1 and CDR2 (germline): KGHSH, LQKENI. CDR3 amino acids: CASSNAGPQRGYTF.

This clonotype is called medium-sized (0.01 to 0.1%) based on its frequency. The chain has TRBV5-5 and TRBJ1-1. This CDR3 has 13 residues. Looked up from germline, CDR1 is SGHKS and CDR2 is YYEKEE (reference sequence). CDR3 in amino acids: CASSPPGLTEAFF.

The rearrangement uses TRBV6-5 and TRBJ2-4. Germline V gene sequence: CDR1 MNHEY, CDR2 SVGAGI. The length of the CDR3 is 11 residues. CDR3 amino acids: CASRTYNIQYF.

This chain connects TRBV6-2 or TRBV6-3 to TRBJ2-7; TCRdb returns TRBD2, unconfirmable since there is no DNA. From germline, CDR1 is MNHEY and CDR2 SVGEGT. The CDR3 is 19 residues long. The CDR3 is CASSYSLTGTSALSYEQYF.

This clonotype counts as medium-sized by frequency. This CDR3 is CASSIETNPWSSYEQYF. The gene calls are TRBV19 and TRBJ2-7. Germline V gene data show CDR1 as LNHDA and CDR2 as SQIVND (reference sequence). The CDR3 sequence is 17 residues long.

This clonotype is labeled medium-sized based on frequency. The V call is TRBV19, the J call TRBJ2-7; TCRdb's D call of TRBD1 is untestable without DNA. Germline lookup yields CDR1 LNHDA and CDR2 SQIVND (reference sequence). The CDR3 runs 15 residues. The chain's CDR3 is CASSASGTGSFGQYF.

This sequence joins TRBV12-3 or TRBV12-4 and TRBJ2-2. The CDR3 runs to 14 residues. This chain's CDR3 is CASSFLTLTGELFF.

V is TRBV5-4 and J is TRBJ1-2; the TRBD1 assignment by TCRdb is unverifiable without DNA. CDR3 length: 15 amino acids. CDR1 and CDR2 (germline): SGHNT, YYREEE (reference sequence). The CDR3 spells CASSSGQQVNYGYTF.

This clonotype counts as medium-sized by frequency. The rearrangement joins TRBV30 to TRBJ2-5. CDR1 is GTSNPN and CDR2 is SVGIG in the germline V gene (reference sequence). The CDR3 contains 13 residues. The CDR3 loop reads CTWSVGMTETQYF. Full variable domain (remainder filled in from reference TRBV30 and TRBJ2-5): SQTIHQWPATLVQPVGSPLSLECTVEGTSNPNLYWYRQAAGRGLQLLFYSVGIGQISSEVPQNLSASRPQDRQFILSSKKLLLSDSGFYLCTWSVGMTETQYFGPGTRLLVL.

The chain has TRBV6-2 or TRBV6-3 and TRBJ1-1; TCRdb's assignment of TRBD1 cannot be checked, as there is no DNA. This CDR3 has 14 amino acids. The germline V gene has CDR1 MNHEY and CDR2 SVGEGT. The CDR3: CASSYAGGLSEAFF.

The chain combines TRBV12-3 or TRBV12-4 with TRBJ1-5. CDR3 length: 15 residues. The CDR3 spells CASSSRGIGFQPQHF.

The V gene is TRBV18, the J gene TRBJ2-1; the TRBD1 assignment by TCRdb is unverifiable without DNA. Germline V lookup: CDR1 KGHSH, CDR2 LQKENI. The CDR3 consists of 18 residues. CDR3 region: CASSPGLARGQGFNEKFF.